A single TCR beta chain is shown here with its context. Controls matched for sex and age were healthy donors. The data originate from a study of CD8 T cells in Susac syndrome. The CDR3 consists of 13 residues. V lost 6 bases, J lost 1 base, and 9 bases lay in between. An input of roughly 0.5 to 1 ug of RNA was subjected to reverse transcription using random hexamers. TCRdb fed the immunoSEQ multiplex PCR reads into MiXCR, producing one record per CDR3 protein. The data show about 210,000 distinct CDR3 sequences, 90% to 95% seen once. The source material was CD4+ T cells from PBMCs. V is TRBV12-3 or TRBV12-4 and J is TRBJ1-1; maybe TRBD1 (6 bases). The TCR sequence derives from a human donor in good health. The CDR3 sequence is CASRLDRNTEAFF. The CDR3, as DNA: TGTGCCAGCAGGCTGGACAGGAACACTGAAGCTTTCTTT.